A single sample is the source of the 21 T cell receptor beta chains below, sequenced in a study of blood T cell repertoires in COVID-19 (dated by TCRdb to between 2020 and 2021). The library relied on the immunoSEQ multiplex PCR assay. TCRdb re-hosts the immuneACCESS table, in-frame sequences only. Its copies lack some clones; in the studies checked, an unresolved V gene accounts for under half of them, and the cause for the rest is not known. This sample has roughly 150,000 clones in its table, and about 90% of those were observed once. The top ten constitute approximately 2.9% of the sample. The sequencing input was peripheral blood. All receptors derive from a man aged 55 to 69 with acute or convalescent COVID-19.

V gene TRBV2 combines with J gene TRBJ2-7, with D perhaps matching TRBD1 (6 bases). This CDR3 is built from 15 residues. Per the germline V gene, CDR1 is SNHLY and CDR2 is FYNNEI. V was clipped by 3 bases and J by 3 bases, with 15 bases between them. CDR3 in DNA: TGTGCCAGCAGTGAGGGAGCAGGGGCCTACTACGAGCAGTACTTC. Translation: CASSEGAGAYYEQYF.

The chain's CDR3 is CASRWTRLNTEAFF. CDR3 bases: TGTGCCAGCAGATGGACACGCCTGAACACTGAAGCTTTCTTT. The V gene is TRBV28, the J gene TRBJ1-1; possibly TRBD1 for D (5 bases). The CDR3 runs 14 residues. Germline-derived CDR1 and CDR2 are MDHEN and SYDVKM. The V gene lost 6 bases and the J gene lost 0 bases, with 11 bases spanning the gap.

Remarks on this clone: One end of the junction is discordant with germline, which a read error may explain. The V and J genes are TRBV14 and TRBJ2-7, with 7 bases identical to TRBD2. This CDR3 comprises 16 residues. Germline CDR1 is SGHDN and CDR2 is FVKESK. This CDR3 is CASSRSLGGGSSEQYF. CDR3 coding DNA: TGTGCCAGCAGCCGATCACTGGGGGGGGGATCCTCCGAGCAGTACTTC.

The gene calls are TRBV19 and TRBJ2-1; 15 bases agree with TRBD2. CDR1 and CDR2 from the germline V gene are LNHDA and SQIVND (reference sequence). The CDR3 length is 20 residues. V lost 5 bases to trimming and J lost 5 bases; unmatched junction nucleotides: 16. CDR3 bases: TGTGCCAGTAGTTCTCCGCCGGGACAGGGACTAGCGGGGGGCCACAATGAGCAGTTCTTC. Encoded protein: CASSSPPGQGLAGGHNEQFF.

In DNA form, the CDR3 reads TGCGCCAGCGCCGAGACTAGCGGAACTAACTCCTACAATGAGCAGTTCTTC. Translation gives CASAETSGTNSYNEQFF. V and J are TRBV5-1 and TRBJ2-1; 9 bases are shared with TRBD2. This CDR3 is 17 amino acids long. The J segment lost 0 bases and the V segment lost 7 bases, leaving 11 bases of the junction unmatched. Per germline, CDR1 SGHRS and CDR2 YFSETQ.

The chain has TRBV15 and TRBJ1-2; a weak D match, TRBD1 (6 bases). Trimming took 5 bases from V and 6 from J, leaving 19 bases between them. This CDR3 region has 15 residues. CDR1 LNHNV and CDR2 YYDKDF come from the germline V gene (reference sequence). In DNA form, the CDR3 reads TGTGCCACCAGCCCTTCCGGACAGCATCCAAATGGCTACACCTTC. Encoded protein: CATSPSGQHPNGYTF.

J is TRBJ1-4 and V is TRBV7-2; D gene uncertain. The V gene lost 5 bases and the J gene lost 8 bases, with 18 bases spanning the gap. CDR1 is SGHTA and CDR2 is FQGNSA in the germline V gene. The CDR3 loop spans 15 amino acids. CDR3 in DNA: TGTGCCAGCAGCCCCGTGGGGAGGGAGAGAGAAAAACTGTTTTTT. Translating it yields CASSPVGREREKLFF. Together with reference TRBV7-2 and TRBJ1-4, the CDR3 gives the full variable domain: GAGVSQSPSNKVTEKGKDVELRCDPISGHTALYWYRQSLGQGLEFLIYFQGNSAPDKSGLPSDRFSAERTGGSVSTLTIQRTQQEDSAVYLCASSPVGREREKLFFGSGTQLSVL.

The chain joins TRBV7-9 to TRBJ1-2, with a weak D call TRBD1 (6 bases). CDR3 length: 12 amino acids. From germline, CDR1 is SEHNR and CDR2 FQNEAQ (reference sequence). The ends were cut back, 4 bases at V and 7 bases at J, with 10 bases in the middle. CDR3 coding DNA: TGTGCCAGCAGCTCACAGGGCTCTGGCTACACCTTC. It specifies CASSSQGSGYTF.

The CDR3 DNA sequence: TGTGCCAGTAGGCGAGGGACAGGGAACACCGGGGAGCTGTTTTTT. Protein product: CASRRGTGNTGELFF. The rearrangement links TRBV19 to TRBJ2-2; 8 bases match TRBD1. The trim removed 6 bases at V and 1 base at J, leaving 4 bases unmatched. The V gene's germline CDR1 is LNHDA and CDR2 SQIVND (reference sequence). The length of the CDR3 is 15 residues.

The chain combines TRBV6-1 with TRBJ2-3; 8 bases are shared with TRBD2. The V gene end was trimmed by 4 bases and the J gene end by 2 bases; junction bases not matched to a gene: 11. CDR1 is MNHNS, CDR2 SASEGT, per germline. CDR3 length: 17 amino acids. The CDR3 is CASSVFVAGSSTDTQYF. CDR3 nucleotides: TGTGCCAGCAGTGTCTTTGTAGCGGGGTCTTCCACAGATACGCAGTATTTT.

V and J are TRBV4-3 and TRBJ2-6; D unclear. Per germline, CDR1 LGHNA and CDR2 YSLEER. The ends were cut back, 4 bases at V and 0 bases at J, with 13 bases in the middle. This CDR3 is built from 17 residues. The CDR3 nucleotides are TGCGCCAGCAGCCGGTCGGCAGGCCTCTCTGGGGCCAACGTCCTGACTTTC. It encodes CASSRSAGLSGANVLTF.

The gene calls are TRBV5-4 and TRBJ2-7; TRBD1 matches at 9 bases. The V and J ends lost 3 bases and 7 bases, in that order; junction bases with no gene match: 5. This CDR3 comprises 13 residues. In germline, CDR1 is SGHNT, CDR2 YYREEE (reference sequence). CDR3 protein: CASSWGQGGEQYF. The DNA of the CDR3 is TGTGCCAGCAGCTGGGGACAGGGTGGAGAGCAGTACTTC.

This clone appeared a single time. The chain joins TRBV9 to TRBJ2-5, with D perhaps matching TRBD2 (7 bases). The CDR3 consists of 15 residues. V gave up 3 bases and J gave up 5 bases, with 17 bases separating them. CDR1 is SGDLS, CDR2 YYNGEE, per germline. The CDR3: CASSEGGSRGETQYF. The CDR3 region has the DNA TGTGCCAGCAGCGAGGGGGGGTCAAGGGGTGAGACCCAGTACTTC.

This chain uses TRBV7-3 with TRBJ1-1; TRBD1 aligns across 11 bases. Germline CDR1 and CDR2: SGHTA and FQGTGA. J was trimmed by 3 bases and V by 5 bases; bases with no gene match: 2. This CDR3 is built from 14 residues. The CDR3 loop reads CASSPDRGHTEAFF. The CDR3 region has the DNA TGTGCCAGCAGCCCGGACAGGGGGCACACTGAAGCTTTCTTT. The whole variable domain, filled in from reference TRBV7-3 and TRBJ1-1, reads GAGVSQTPSNKVTEKGKYVELRCDPISGHTALYWYRQSLGQGPEFLIYFQGTGAADDSGLPNDRFFAVRPEGSVSTLKIQRTERGDSAVYLCASSPDRGHTEAFFGQGTRLTVV.

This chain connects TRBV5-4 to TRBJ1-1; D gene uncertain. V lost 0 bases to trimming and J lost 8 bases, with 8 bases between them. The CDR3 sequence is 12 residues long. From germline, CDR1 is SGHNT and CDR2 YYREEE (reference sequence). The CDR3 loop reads CASSLELEEAFF. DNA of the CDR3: TGTGCCAGCAGCTTGGAGTTGGAGGAAGCTTTCTTT.

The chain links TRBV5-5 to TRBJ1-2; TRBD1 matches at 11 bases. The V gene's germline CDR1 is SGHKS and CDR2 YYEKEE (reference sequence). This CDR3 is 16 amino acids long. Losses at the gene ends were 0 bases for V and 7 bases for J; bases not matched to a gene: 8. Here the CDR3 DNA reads TGTGCCAGCAGCTTGGGGATATGGGACAGGGGGACTGGCTACACCTTC. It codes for CASSLGIWDRGTGYTF.

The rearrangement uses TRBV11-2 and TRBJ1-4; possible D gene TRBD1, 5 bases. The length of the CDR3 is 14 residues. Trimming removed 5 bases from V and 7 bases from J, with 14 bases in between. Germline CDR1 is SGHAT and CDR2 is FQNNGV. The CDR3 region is CASSPRRVGEKLFF. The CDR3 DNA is TGTGCCAGCAGCCCCCGCAGGGTCGGTGAAAAACTGTTTTTT.

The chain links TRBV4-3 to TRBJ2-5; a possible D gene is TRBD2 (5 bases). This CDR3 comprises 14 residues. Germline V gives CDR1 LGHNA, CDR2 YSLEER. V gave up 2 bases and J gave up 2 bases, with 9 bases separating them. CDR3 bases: TGCGCCAGCAGCCAATACCCGGGACAAGAGACCCAGTACTTC. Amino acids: CASSQYPGQETQYF.

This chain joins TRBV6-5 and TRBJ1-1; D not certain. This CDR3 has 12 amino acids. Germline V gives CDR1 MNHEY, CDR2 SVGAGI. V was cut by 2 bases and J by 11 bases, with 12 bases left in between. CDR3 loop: CASSYGPGRAFF. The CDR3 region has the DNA TGTGCCAGCAGTTACGGGCCAGGTCGGGCTTTCTTT.

This chain's CDR3 is CAIREPSGNTIYF. The CDR3 bases are TGTGCCATCCGAGAACCTTCGGGAAACACCATATATTTT. This chain uses TRBV10-3 with TRBJ1-3; D uncertain. This CDR3 region has 13 residues. The germline CDR1 and CDR2 sequences are ENHRY and SYGVKD. V lost 8 bases and J lost 4, with 12 bases in between.

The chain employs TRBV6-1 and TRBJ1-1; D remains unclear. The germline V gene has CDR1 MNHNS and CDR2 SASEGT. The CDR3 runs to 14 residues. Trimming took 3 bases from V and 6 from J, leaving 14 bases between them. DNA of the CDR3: TGTGCCAGCAGTGAGGTACCCCTAAAGTCTGAAGCTTTCTTT. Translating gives CASSEVPLKSEAFF.